This is a list of T cell receptor beta chains from one sample in a study of blood T cell repertoires in COVID-19. TCRdb's table, derived via immunoSEQ multiplex PCR, lists solely in-frame clones and lacks some. This table holds around 180,000 clones, about 88% found once. The sample taken for sequencing was peripheral blood. The receptors here all came from a man in his 70s with active or convalescent COVID-19. CDR3s include the opening cysteine and the closing phenylalanine or tryptophan. A D gene is named only where the DNA matches it firmly. Expanded clones are given a class, and other clones once, few, many or no size at all.

d_call j_call v_call clone_size cdr3_aa cdr3_nt
. TRBJ2-7 TRBV2 few CASRGGGSYEQYF TGTGCCAGCAGAGGCGGAGGGTCCTACGAGCAGTACTTC
. TRBJ2-5 TRBV19 . CASSRAGSETQYF TGTGCCAGTAGTAGGGCGGGGTCCGAGACCCAGTACTTC
TRBD1 TRBJ2-6 TRBV3-1/TRBV3-2 . CASSQFLFVGQPNSGANVLTF TGTGCCAGCAGCCAGTTCCTATTTGTGGGACAGCCAAACTCTGGGGCCAACGTCCTGACTTTC
. TRBJ2-7 TRBV6-5 . CASSYSPTGNYEQYF TGTGCCAGCAGTTACTCTCCCACAGGGAACTACGAGCAGTACTTC
TRBD1 TRBJ1-3 TRBV7-2 . CASSLATLTGGGNTIYF TGTGCCAGCAGCTTAGCCACACTGACAGGGGGTGGAAACACCATATATTTT
TRBD1 TRBJ1-5 TRBV28 . CASSHKGQGSYQPQHF TGTGCCAGCAGCCACAAAGGACAGGGATCATATCAGCCCCAGCATTTT
TRBD1 TRBJ1-3 TRBV30 . CAWYGTGSGNTIYF TGTGCCTGGTACGGGACAGGCTCTGGAAACACCATATATTTT
TRBD1 TRBJ1-6 TRBV11-2 . CASSRDRGWSPLHF TGTGCCAGCAGTCGGGACAGGGGTTGGTCACCCCTCCACTTT
. TRBJ1-5 TRBV7-9 . CASSLGQDQPQHF TGTGCCAGCAGCTTAGGTCAGGATCAGCCCCAGCATTTT
. TRBJ2-3 TRBV21-1 once CASSLAADTQYF TGTGCCAGCAGCTTAGCGGCAGATACGCAGTATTTT
TRBD1 TRBJ2-7 TRBV28 . CASRTGVGEQYF TGTGCCAGCAGAACAGGGGTTGGGGAGCAGTACTTC
. TRBJ1-1 TRBV2 . CASSVEVAGKAFF TGTGCCAGCAGTGTGGAGGTAGCAGGAAAAGCTTTCTTT
. TRBJ2-7 TRBV9 . CASPSGAYEQYF TGTGCCAGCCCTAGTGGCGCCTACGAGCAGTACTTC
. TRBJ2-3 TRBV24-1 . CATAGEGSTDTQYF TGTGCCACCGCAGGGGAAGGCTCCACAGATACGCAGTATTTT
. TRBJ2-5 TRBV5-1 . CASSLGQVGQETQYF TGCGCCAGCAGCTTGGGGCAGGTTGGGCAAGAGACCCAGTACTTC
TRBD2 TRBJ2-2 TRBV3-1/TRBV3-2 . CASSPIKAGGNTGELFF TGTGCCAGCAGCCCGATCAAAGCGGGGGGGAACACCGGGGAGCTGTTTTTT
. TRBJ1-5 TRBV4-1 . CASSLVRGQPQHF TGCGCCAGCAGCCTCGTCAGGGGCCAGCCCCAGCATTTT
. TRBJ2-1 TRBV11-3 once CASSEQQGRGEQFF TGTGCCAGCAGCGAACAACAGGGGCGGGGTGAGCAGTTCTTC
. TRBJ2-5 TRBV5-1 . CASSLGTWETQYF TGCGCCAGCAGCTTGGGGACATGGGAGACCCAGTACTTC
. TRBJ2-5 TRBV21-1 once CASTTRGWSQETQYF TGTGCCAGCACCACACGGGGGTGGAGCCAAGAGACCCAGTACTTC
TRBD1 TRBJ1-1 TRBV7-2 . CASSIAGGAGTEAFF TGTGCCAGCAGCATAGCAGGGGGCGCCGGCACTGAAGCTTTCTTT
. TRBJ2-5 TRBV30 . CAWSFKGGLLETQYF TGTGCCTGGAGCTTTAAGGGGGGGCTACTAGAGACCCAGTACTTC
. TRBJ1-1 TRBV3-1/TRBV3-2 . CASSQVLFNTEAFF TGTGCCAGCAGCCAAGTACTTTTTAACACTGAAGCTTTCTTT
TRBD1 TRBJ1-3 TRBV2 few CASSEVQGRHTIYF TGTGCCAGCAGTGAAGTACAGGGGAGGCACACCATATATTTT
. TRBJ1-5 TRBV21-1 . CASSIGQLYSNQPQHF TGTGCCAGCAGCATAGGACAGCTTTATAGCAATCAGCCCCAGCATTTT
. TRBJ1-5 TRBV27 once CASSLMGGGGNQPQHF TGTGCCAGCAGTTTAATGGGAGGGGGTGGCAATCAGCCCCAGCATTTT
TRBD2 TRBJ2-3 TRBV7-2 once CASSLTRGVTDTQYF TGTGCCAGCAGCTTAACACGGGGGGTCACAGATACGCAGTATTTT
TRBD2 TRBJ2-7 TRBV7-2 . CASSLAEAGVSEQYF TGTGCCAGCAGCTTAGCCGAAGCGGGAGTCAGCGAGCAGTACTTC
TRBD1 TRBJ2-6 TRBV23-1 . CASTSTIGQVICSGANVLTF TGCGCCAGCACCTCAACCATCGGACAGGTGATTTGCTCTGGGGCCAACGTCCTGACTTTC
TRBD2 TRBJ2-5 TRBV5-6 . CASAGRGRQETQYF TGTGCCAGTGCCGGGCGGGGGAGACAAGAGACCCAGTACTTC
TRBD1 TRBJ2-6 TRBV5-6 . CASSLVAGGSGANVLTF TGTGCCAGCAGCTTGGTGGCAGGGGGCTCTGGGGCCAACGTCCTGACTTTC
. TRBJ2-6 TRBV5-1 . CASSPQGRQGFRSGANVLTF TGCGCCAGCAGCCCCCAGGGTAGGCAGGGTTTTCGTTCTGGGGCCAACGTCCTGACTTTC
. TRBJ2-7 TRBV5-1 . CASSLGDNYEQYF TGCGCCAGCAGCTTGGGGGACAACTACGAGCAGTACTTC
. TRBJ2-1 TRBV28 . CASSFRRGRVSNEQFF TGTGCCAGCAGTTTTCGTCGGGGGAGAGTGTCCAATGAGCAGTTCTTC
. TRBJ2-7 TRBV12-1 . CASSFARLTGSYEQYF TGTGCCAGCAGCTTTGCCCGCTTGACAGGGAGCTACGAGCAGTACTTC
TRBD1 TRBJ1-5 TRBV4-3 . CASSQNRGSNQPQHF TGCGCCAGCAGCCAGAACAGGGGGAGCAATCAGCCCCAGCATTTT
TRBD2 TRBJ2-1 TRBV3-1/TRBV3-2 . CASSPPGLAFNEQFF TGTGCCAGCAGCCCGCCGGGACTAGCCTTCAATGAGCAGTTCTTC
TRBD1 TRBJ2-7 TRBV24-1 . CATSAAGGYEQYF TGTGCCACCAGCGCCGCAGGGGGCTACGAGCAGTACTTC
. TRBJ1-1 TRBV28 . CASSPTGNTEAFF TGTGCCAGCAGCCCGACGGGGAACACTGAAGCTTTCTTT
TRBD2 TRBJ2-1 TRBV19 . CASSTTSGGVNEQFF TGTGCCAGTAGTACAACTAGCGGGGGGGTTAATGAGCAGTTCTTC
. TRBJ2-7 TRBV28 . CASRPPGGNPYEQYF TGTGCCAGCAGACCGCCCGGCGGAAATCCCTACGAGCAGTACTTC
. TRBJ1-1 TRBV5-4 . CASHSGGGDTEAFF TGTGCCAGCCATTCGGGCGGGGGGGACACTGAAGCTTTCTTT
. TRBJ1-2 TRBV21-1 . CASSNRTGLYGYTF TGTGCCAGCAGCAACAGGACAGGACTCTATGGCTACACCTTC
. TRBJ2-7 TRBV7-6 . CASSLEQASSYEQYF TGTGCCAGCAGCTTAGAGCAGGCCAGCTCCTACGAGCAGTACTTC
TRBD1 TRBJ1-1 TRBV7-2 . CASSSTWTGIEAFF TGTGCCAGCAGCTCGACCTGGACAGGGATTGAAGCTTTCTTT
. TRBJ1-1 TRBV3-1/TRBV3-2 . CASSHSGAEAFF TGTGCCAGCAGCCACTCGGGGGCTGAAGCTTTCTTT
. TRBJ2-3 TRBV10-3 . CAISEFTDTDTQYF TGTGCCATCAGTGAGTTTACAGACACAGATACGCAGTATTTT
. TRBJ2-7 TRBV5-1 . CASSLEGPGEQYF TGCGCCAGCAGCTTGGAAGGGCCGGGAGAGCAGTACTTC